A single TCR beta chain is shown here with its context. This entry comes from a study of radiotherapy plus CTLA-4 blockade in lung cancer. V was trimmed by 0 bases and J by 0 bases, leaving 10 bases between them. The germline gives CDR1 SGDLS, CDR2 YYNGEE. The CDR3 runs 16 residues. Sequencing was performed with immunoSEQ multiplex PCR; in TCRdb, only in-frame clones are kept and a portion is missing. The sample includes 75,000 to 100,000 clones, just over 85% of them seen just once. The sample here was peripheral blood, taken from a patient treated with radiotherapy plus ipilimumab. The rearrangement joins TRBV9 to TRBJ2-1; TRBD2 might be the D (6 bases). The clonotype comes from a human donor with non-small cell lung cancer that progressed on radiotherapy plus ipilimumab. The DNA for the CDR3 is TGTGCCAGCAGCGTAGTGGGACTCAGCTCCTACAATGAGCAGTTCTTC. Protein sequence: CASSVVGLSSYNEQFF.